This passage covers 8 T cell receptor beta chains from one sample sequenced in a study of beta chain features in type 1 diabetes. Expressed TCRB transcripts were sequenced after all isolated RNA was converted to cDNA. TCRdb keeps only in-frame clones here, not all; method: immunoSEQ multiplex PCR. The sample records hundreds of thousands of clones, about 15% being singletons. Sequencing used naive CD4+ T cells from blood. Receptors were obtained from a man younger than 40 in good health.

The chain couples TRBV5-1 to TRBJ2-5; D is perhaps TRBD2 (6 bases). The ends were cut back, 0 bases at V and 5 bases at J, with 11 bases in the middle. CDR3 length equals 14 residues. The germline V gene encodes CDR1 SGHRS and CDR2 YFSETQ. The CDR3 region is CASSLEPSAETQYF. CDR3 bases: TGCGCCAGCAGCTTGGAACCTAGCGCGGAGACCCAGTACTTC.

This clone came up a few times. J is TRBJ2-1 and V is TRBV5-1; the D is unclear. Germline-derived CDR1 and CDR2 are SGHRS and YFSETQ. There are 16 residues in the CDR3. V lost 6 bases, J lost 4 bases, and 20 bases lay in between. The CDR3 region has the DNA TGCGCCAGCAACCTGAGCGTACAGCTCCAATACAATGAGCAGTTCTTC. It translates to CASNLSVQLQYNEQFF.

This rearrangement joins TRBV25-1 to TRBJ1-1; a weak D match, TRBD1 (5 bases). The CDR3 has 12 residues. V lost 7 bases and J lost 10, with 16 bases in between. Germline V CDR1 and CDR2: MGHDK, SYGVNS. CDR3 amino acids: CASTFQGGGAFF. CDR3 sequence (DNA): TGTGCCAGCACGTTTCAGGGTGGCGGAGCTTTCTTT.

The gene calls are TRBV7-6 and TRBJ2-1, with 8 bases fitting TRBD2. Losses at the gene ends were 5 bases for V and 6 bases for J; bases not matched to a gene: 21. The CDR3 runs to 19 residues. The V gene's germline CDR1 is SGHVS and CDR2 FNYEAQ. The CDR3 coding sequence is TGTGCCAGCAGCCCCACCTCCCCTAGCGGGCTTAGGGTGGGCAATGAGCAGTTCTTC. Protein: CASSPTSPSGLRVGNEQFF.

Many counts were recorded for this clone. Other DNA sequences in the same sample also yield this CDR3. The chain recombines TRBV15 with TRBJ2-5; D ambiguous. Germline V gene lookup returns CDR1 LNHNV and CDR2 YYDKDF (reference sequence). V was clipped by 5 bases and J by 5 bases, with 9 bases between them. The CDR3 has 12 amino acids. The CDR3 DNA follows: TGTGCCACCAGCCGCCCGAGCGAGACCCAGTACTTC. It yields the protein CATSRPSETQYF.

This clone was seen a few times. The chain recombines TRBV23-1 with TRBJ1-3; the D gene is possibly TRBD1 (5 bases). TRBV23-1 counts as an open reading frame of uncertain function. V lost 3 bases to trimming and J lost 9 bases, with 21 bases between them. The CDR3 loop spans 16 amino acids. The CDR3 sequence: CASSHTGDCRCGTIYF. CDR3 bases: TGCGCCAGCAGTCATACCGGGGACTGTCGTTGCGGCACCATATATTTT.

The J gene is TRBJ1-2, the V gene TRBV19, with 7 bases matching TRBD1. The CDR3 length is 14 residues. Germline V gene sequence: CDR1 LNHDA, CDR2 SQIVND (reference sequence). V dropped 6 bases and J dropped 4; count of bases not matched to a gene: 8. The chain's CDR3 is CASSRQGLGYGYTF. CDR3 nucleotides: TGTGCCAGTAGCCGACAGGGCTTAGGCTATGGCTACACCTTC.

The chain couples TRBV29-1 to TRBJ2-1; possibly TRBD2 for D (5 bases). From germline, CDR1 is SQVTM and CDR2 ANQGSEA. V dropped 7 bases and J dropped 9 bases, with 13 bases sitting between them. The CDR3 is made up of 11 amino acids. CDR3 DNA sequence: TGCAGCGGCAGAACTAGACCTGAGCAGTTCTTC. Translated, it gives CSGRTRPEQFF.